Included here is one T cell receptor (beta chain) sequence, with context. What it binds is unknown. This sample's treatment: approximately nine-day PBMC culture with coronavirus spike peptide pools or control peptides (ViraFEST assay). Following expansion of antigen-specific T cells with peptide pools, ViraFEST then sequenced TCRs. The data are from a study of vaccination and CD4 T cells after COVID-19. Background on the study: Overlapping peptides covering the spike proteins of SARS-CoV-2, HCoV-NL63, HCoV-OC43 and HCoV-229E were added to stimulate cells. For control cultures, the treatment was a CEFX pool, an HIV-1 Nef pool, or no peptide.

Notes on the study in general: In median terms, SARS-CoV-2-reactive clonotypes went from about 20 to 38, a nonsignificant rise.

Germline loops: CDR1 DFQATT, CDR2 SNEGSKA (reference sequence). V trimming: 0 bases; J trimming: 3 bases; junction bases outside the gene matches: 4. The CDR3 runs to 15 residues. The Oncomine TCR Beta short-read assay was applied to DNA of cultured CD4+ T cells. TCRdb re-called the PCR reads through MiXCR, storing one row per CDR3 protein. The profile covers about 23,000 distinct CDR3 sequences, with approximately 67% appearing a single time and roughly a fifth taken by the ten largest. The source was CD4+ T cells from blood, cultured in vitro, collected after SARS-CoV-2 vaccination. The chain links TRBV20-1 to TRBJ1-1; 10 positions match TRBD1. The source is a human donor who received a COVID-19 vaccine. CDR3 region: CSARDGDRGDTEAFF. Written as DNA, the CDR3 is TGCAGTGCTAGAGATGGGGACAGGGGTGACACTGAAGCTTTCTTT.